The table lists the clone carrying this T cell receptor beta chain with many counts. The target antigen is unknown. The read falls 3 residues short of the CDR3 end, and the missing part is taken from the germline J gene. V gave up 3 bases and J gave up 1 base; unmatched junction bases: 5. CDR1 LGHNA and CDR2 YNFKEQ come from the germline V gene. The CDR3 sequence is 15 residues long. Sequencing was performed with immunoSEQ multiplex PCR; in TCRdb, only in-frame clones are kept and a portion is missing. Sampling found about 42,000 clones, none seen once. The record originates from a study of T cell clonality in common variable immunodeficiency. Overall study results and limits: Fewer deletions and N-nucleotide insertions were reportedly seen in common variable immunodeficiency TCR beta sequences. Patient heterogeneity in the CVID cohort limited correlations between repertoire features and clinical complications.

The sequenced sample consisted of peripheral blood mononuclear cells. This chain joins TRBV4-2 and TRBJ1-1, with 7 bases that match TRBD1. The TCR was taken from a person aged 18 to 75 in good health. The DNA read from the CDR3 is TGTGCCAGCAGCCAGGAGGGACAGACGAACACTGAA. The encoded protein is CASSQEGQTNTE. The whole CDR3 is CASSQEGQTNTEAFF.